Presented here are 2 T cell receptor beta chains from one specimen sequenced in a study of blood T cell repertoires in COVID-19 (dated by TCRdb to 2019 to 2021). The library was obtained by the immunoSEQ multiplex PCR assay. Drawn from immuneACCESS, this table holds only the in-frame rearrangements with V and J called that TCRdb kept. Clones are partly lost; checked studies trace under half to an unresolved V gene and leave the rest unexplained. This sample has 290,000 or so clones in its table, and roughly 85% of those were observed once. The ten largest clones capture around 5% of the sample. Material: PBMCs or T cells enriched from blood (not recorded which). All receptors come from a man between 35 and 55 years old who had been exposed to COVID-19.

The chain employs TRBV19 and TRBJ1-1; tentatively, D is TRBD1 (5 bases). V was trimmed by 1 base and J by 1 base, leaving 10 bases between them. The CDR3 extends over 15 amino acids. Germline CDR1 LNHDA, CDR2 SQIVND (reference sequence). The chain's CDR3 is CASSIGGHKNTEAFF. In nucleotides, the CDR3 is TGTGCCAGTAGTATAGGAGGACACAAGAACACTGAAGCTTTCTTT.

This clone has only one observation. The CDR3 sequence is CASSQDLGNTIYF. Here the CDR3 DNA reads TGTGCCAGCAGCCAGGACTTGGGAAACACCATATATTTT. The V and J genes are TRBV7-2 and TRBJ1-3; no firm D call. The CDR3 runs 13 residues. V shed 5 bases and J shed 4 bases, with 9 bases lying between them. Germline CDR1 reads SGHTA; CDR2 reads FQGNSA.